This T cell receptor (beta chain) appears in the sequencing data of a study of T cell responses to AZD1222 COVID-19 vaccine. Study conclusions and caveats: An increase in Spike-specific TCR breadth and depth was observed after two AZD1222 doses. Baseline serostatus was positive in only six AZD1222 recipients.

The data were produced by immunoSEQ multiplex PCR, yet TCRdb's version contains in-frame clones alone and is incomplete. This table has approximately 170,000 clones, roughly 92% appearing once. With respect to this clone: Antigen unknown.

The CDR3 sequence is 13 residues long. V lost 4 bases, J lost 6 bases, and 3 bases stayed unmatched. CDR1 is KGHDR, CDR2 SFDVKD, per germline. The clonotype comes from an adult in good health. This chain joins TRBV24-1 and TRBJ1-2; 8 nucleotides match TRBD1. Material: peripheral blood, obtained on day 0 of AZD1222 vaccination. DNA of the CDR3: TGTGCCACCAGTGACCAGACAGGGGATGGCTACACCTTC. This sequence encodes CATSDQTGDGYTF.